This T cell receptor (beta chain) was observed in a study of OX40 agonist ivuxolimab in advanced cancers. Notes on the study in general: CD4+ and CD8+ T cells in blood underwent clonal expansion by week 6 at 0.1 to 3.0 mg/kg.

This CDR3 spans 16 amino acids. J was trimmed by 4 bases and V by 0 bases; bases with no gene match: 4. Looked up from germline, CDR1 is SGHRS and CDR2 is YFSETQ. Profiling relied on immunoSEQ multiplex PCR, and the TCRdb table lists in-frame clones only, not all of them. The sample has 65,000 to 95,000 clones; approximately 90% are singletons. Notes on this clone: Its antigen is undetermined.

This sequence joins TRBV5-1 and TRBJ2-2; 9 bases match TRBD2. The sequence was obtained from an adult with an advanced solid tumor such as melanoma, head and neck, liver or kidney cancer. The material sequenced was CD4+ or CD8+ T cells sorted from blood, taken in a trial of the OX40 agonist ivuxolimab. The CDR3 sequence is CASSLALAGGTGELFF. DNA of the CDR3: TGCGCCAGCAGCTTGGCACTAGCGGGTGGCACCGGGGAGCTGTTTTTT.